This TCR beta chain was obtained from a study of vaccination and CD4 T cells after COVID-19. Study details: Recovered patients in the cohort numbered six men and four women, two of them Hispanic.

CDR3 length: 14 amino acids. Germline loops: CDR1 MGHRA, CDR2 YSYEKL. Trimming pared 4 bases from V and 3 bases from J, leaving 12 bases between. Study conclusions and caveats: From a median of about 21 to 38, SARS-CoV-2-reactive clonotypes increased, though not significantly. Convalescent patients gained a median 86.3% of their reactive clones only post-vaccination.

Sequenced with the Oncomine TCR Beta short-read assay was DNA taken from cultured CD4+ T cells. From the PCR reads, TCRdb called clonotypes with MiXCR, one entry per CDR3 protein. The sample records 7,000 or so distinct CDR3 sequences, around 48% being singletons. With respect to this clonotype: Its matching antigen is unknown.

As for treatment: roughly nine-day PBMC culture with coronavirus spike peptide pools or control peptides (ViraFEST assay). It was before the COVID-19 pandemic (2011-2018) that the unexposed donor's CD4+ T cells were collected. Following expansion of antigen-specific T cells with peptide pools, ViraFEST then sequenced TCRs. The sequence came from a human donor in good health. The chain is built from TRBV4-1 and TRBJ1-1; D possibly corresponds to TRBD1 (5 bases). Sequences were obtained from CD4+ T cells from blood, cultured in vitro. The DNA of the CDR3 is TGCGCCAGCAGCCCAACGGACATCGACACTGAAGCTTTCTTT. Residues: CASSPTDIDTEAFF.